These 25 T cell receptor beta chains were all obtained from the same sample, sequenced in a study of control samples from healthy donors and cancer patients. TCRdb keeps only in-frame clones here, not all; method: immunoSEQ multiplex PCR. The data show 150,000 to 200,000 clones, 91% seen once. What was sequenced was blood. These receptors originate from a woman aged 25 to 45 in good health.

The CDR3 DNA sequence: TGTGCCAGCAGTACGGGACAGGGAACTGAAGCTTTCTTT. As protein: CASSTGQGTEAFF. This rearrangement joins TRBV12-3 or TRBV12-4 to TRBJ1-1, with 9 bases identical to TRBD1. The CDR3 has 13 amino acids. The J segment lost 5 bases and the V segment lost 5 bases, leaving 3 bases of the junction unmatched.

This clone was observed a handful of times. J is TRBJ2-1 and V is TRBV6-1; TRBD1 aligns across 7 bases. J gave up 7 bases and V 1 base, and 4 bases lay outside the gene matches. CDR3 length equals 14 residues. Germline V gene lookup returns CDR1 MNHNS and CDR2 SASEGT. The CDR3 spells CASSEGAGGNEQFF. Here the CDR3 DNA reads TGTGCCAGCAGTGAAGGGGCAGGGGGAAATGAGCAGTTCTTC.

This chain uses TRBV5-5 with TRBJ1-2; tentatively, D is TRBD1 (5 bases). The V and J ends lost 0 bases and 5 bases respectively, with 11 bases between them. There are 14 residues in the CDR3. Germline values: CDR1 SGHKS, CDR2 YYEKEE (reference sequence). The CDR3 nucleotides read TGTGCCAGCAGCTTGGCCGGATCAGGGTATGGCTACACCTTC. Translating gives CASSLAGSGYGYTF.

This clone has only one observation. The chain has TRBV7-2 and TRBJ1-2; D not certain. Germline V gene lookup returns CDR1 SGHTA and CDR2 FQGNSA. Trimming pared 1 base from V and 1 base from J, leaving 7 bases between. The CDR3 sequence is 14 residues long. The CDR3 here is CASSLDASNYGYTF. The CDR3 coding sequence is TGTGCCAGCAGCTTAGATGCCAGTAACTATGGCTACACCTTC.

This chain links TRBV7-9 with TRBJ2-3; TRBD2 agrees at 12 bases. The CDR3 loop spans 17 amino acids. Trimming removed 5 bases from V and 0 bases from J; junction bases left unmatched: 6. Germline values: CDR1 SEHNR, CDR2 FQNEAQ (reference sequence). CDR3 DNA sequence: TGTGCCAGCAGCATTGGAGGACTAGCGGGGAGCACAGATACGCAGTATTTT. This gives the protein CASSIGGLAGSTDTQYF.

This clone was picked up one time. The same CDR3 arises from other DNA sequences in this sample as well. This chain links TRBV6-2 or TRBV6-3 with TRBJ1-6; D is possibly TRBD1 (5 bases). Trimming pared 0 bases from V and 7 bases from J, leaving 7 bases between. Germline V gene sequence: CDR1 MNHEY, CDR2 SVGEGT. CDR3 length: 14 residues. CDR3 in amino acids: CASSYSGENSPLHF. In DNA form, the CDR3 reads TGTGCCAGCAGTTACTCGGGGGAGAATTCACCCCTCCACTTT.

The chain joins TRBV7-8 to TRBJ2-1; TRBD2 matches 10 bases. Germline trimming cut 1 base from V and 6 bases from J; bases unmatched to any gene: 6. The CDR3 has 16 amino acids. Germline CDR1 reads SGHVS; CDR2 reads FQNEAQ. For the CDR3, the DNA is TGTGCCAGCAGCTTAGAACCTCTAGCGGGGGTCAATGAGCAGTTCTTC. It translates to CASSLEPLAGVNEQFF. The full variable domain, its missing parts supplied by reference TRBV7-8 and TRBJ2-1, is GAGVSQSPRYKVAKRGQDVALRCDPISGHVSLFWYQQALGQGPEFLTYFQNEAQLDKSGLPSDRFFAERPEGSVSTLKIQRTQQEDSAVYLCASSLEPLAGVNEQFFGPGTRLTVL.

The chain uses TRBV14 and TRBJ2-3; D remains ambiguous. With 5 bases removed from V and 2 bases from J, the gap between germline ends came to 8 bases. CDR3 length: 13 residues. Germline CDR1 SGHDN, CDR2 FVKESK. The DNA for the CDR3 is TGTGCCAGCAGCAAAGGGTCCACAGATACGCAGTATTTT. Translating it yields CASSKGSTDTQYF. Drawing the rest from reference TRBV14 and TRBJ2-3, the complete variable domain is EAGVTQFPSHSVIEKGQTVTLRCDPISGHDNLYWYRRVMGKEIKFLLHFVKESKQDESGMPNNRFLAERTGGTYSTLKVQPAELEDSGVYFCASSKGSTDTQYFGPGTRLTVL.

The CDR3: CASSPGTNYGYTF. Here the CDR3 DNA reads TGTGCCAGCAGCCCCGGGACAAACTATGGCTACACCTTC. The chain joins TRBV3-1 (or the pseudogene TRBV3-2) to TRBJ1-2; maybe TRBD1 (6 bases). CDR1 is LGHDT and CDR2 is YNNKEL in the germline V gene (reference sequence). V shed 4 bases and J shed 2 bases, with 8 bases lying between them. The CDR3 consists of 13 residues.

V usage is TRBV28 and J usage is TRBJ1-2, with D unresolved. There are 14 residues in the CDR3. V gave up 1 base and J gave up 4 bases, with 10 bases separating them. The germline V gene has CDR1 MDHEN and CDR2 SYDVKM. CDR3 sequence (DNA): TGTGCCAGCAGTTTATCCCGACGGTTCTATGGCTACACCTTC. Its protein product is CASSLSRRFYGYTF.

The table lists this clone with a few counts. The same CDR3 arises from other DNA sequences in this sample as well. This sequence joins TRBV18 and TRBJ2-1, with 11 bases that match TRBD2. The CDR3 sequence is 15 residues long. The ends lost 3 bases at V and 5 bases at J; junction bases unmatched: 3. Germline V CDR1 and CDR2: KGHSH, LQKENI. CDR3 sequence (DNA): TGTGCCAGCTCACCTACTAGCGGGAGCCACAATGAGCAGTTCTTC. This encodes CASSPTSGSHNEQFF.

This chain links TRBV6-5 with TRBJ1-4; TRBD1 agrees at 11 bases. This CDR3 is 12 amino acids long. From germline, CDR1 is MNHEY and CDR2 SVGAGI. V gave up 6 bases and J gave up 10 bases; unmatched junction bases: 1. CDR3 amino acids: CASRDRGRKLFF. CDR3 nucleotides: TGTGCCAGCAGGGACAGGGGGCGAAAACTGTTTTTT.

CDR3 sequence: CASSLGGTPSYEQYF. The CDR3 DNA is TGTGCCAGCAGCTTGGGCGGGACGCCCTCCTACGAGCAGTACTTC. The gene calls are TRBV5-4 and TRBJ2-7, with D maybe TRBD2 (6 bases). The V end lost 0 bases, the J end lost 0 bases, and 10 bases lay between the germline ends. The germline V gene encodes CDR1 SGHNT and CDR2 YYREEE (reference sequence). This CDR3 spans 15 amino acids.

The rearrangement uses TRBV11-3 and TRBJ2-2; possibly TRBD1 for D (5 bases). The CDR3 consists of 13 residues. V was shortened by 3 bases and J by 7 bases, with 9 bases between the two germline ends. Germline V gene data show CDR1 as SGHNT and CDR2 as YENEEA. The CDR3 DNA reads TGTGCCAGCAGCTTCCAGGGTATCGGGGAGCTGTTTTTT. It specifies CASSFQGIGELFF. Full variable domain (rest looked up from reference TRBV11-3 and TRBJ2-2): EAGVVQSPRYKIIEKKQPVAFWCNPISGHNTLYWYLQNLGQGPELLIRYENEEAVDDSQLPKDRFSAERLKGVDSTLKIQPAELGDSAVYLCASSFQGIGELFFGEGSRLTVL.

The V gene is TRBV28, the J gene TRBJ2-7, with TRBD1 identical over 7 bases. J was trimmed by 0 bases and V by 6 bases; bases with no gene match: 8. Germline loops: CDR1 MDHEN, CDR2 SYDVKM. The CDR3 extends over 15 amino acids. The CDR3 region is CASRPRGRSSYEQYF. CDR3 sequence (DNA): TGTGCCAGCAGACCTAGGGGGCGTAGCTCCTACGAGCAGTACTTC.

This chain joins TRBV19 and TRBJ2-1; D not certain. V lost 1 base and J lost 3, with 10 bases in between. Germline V lookup: CDR1 LNHDA, CDR2 SQIVND (reference sequence). The CDR3 has 15 amino acids. The CDR3 protein is CASSIGSVGYNEQFF. The CDR3 bases are TGTGCCAGTAGTATAGGGAGTGTGGGCTACAATGAGCAGTTCTTC. Together with reference TRBV19 and TRBJ2-1, the CDR3 gives the full variable domain: DGGITQSPKYLFRKEGQNVTLSCEQNLNHDAMYWYRQDPGQGLRLIYYSQIVNDFQKGDIAEGYSVSREKKESFPLTVTSAQKNPTAFYLCASSIGSVGYNEQFFGPGTRLTVL.

The chain combines TRBV19 with TRBJ1-5; D might be TRBD1 (5 bases). Germline assignment: CDR1 LNHDA and CDR2 SQIVND (reference sequence). The CDR3 runs 14 residues. V was cut by 4 bases and J by 0 bases, with 7 bases left in between. CDR3 protein: CASSTDSSNQPQHF. In DNA, the CDR3 is TGTGCCAGTAGTACCGACAGTAGCAATCAGCCCCAGCATTTT.

The chain couples TRBV5-1 to TRBJ2-7; 9 bases are shared with TRBD1. CDR3 length: 15 amino acids. Germline loops: CDR1 SGHRS, CDR2 YFSETQ. The J segment lost 3 bases and the V segment lost 6 bases, leaving 10 bases of the junction unmatched. The CDR3 sequence: CASKRGTGSRYEQYF. CDR3 coding DNA: TGCGCCAGCAAAAGGGGGACAGGGAGCCGCTACGAGCAGTACTTC.

The V and J genes are TRBV9 and TRBJ1-1, with no clear D. The CDR3 is 13 amino acids. The V and J ends lost 3 bases and 0 bases respectively, with 6 bases between them. CDR1 is SGDLS, CDR2 YYNGEE, per germline. The CDR3 is CASSANMNTEAFF. The CDR3 bases are TGTGCCAGCAGCGCGAACATGAACACTGAAGCTTTCTTT.

The rearrangement links TRBV4-1 to TRBJ1-2; D uncertain. Germline loops: CDR1 MGHRA, CDR2 YSYEKL. The germline V and J ends were trimmed by 0 bases and 6 bases, with 5 bases remaining between them. CDR3 size: 12 residues. The CDR3: CASSQDWDGYTF. CDR3 DNA: TGCGCCAGCAGCCAAGATTGGGATGGCTACACCTTC.

The V gene is TRBV25-1, the J gene TRBJ1-3, with D tentatively TRBD1 (6 bases). The CDR3 runs to 14 residues. Germline lookup yields CDR1 MGHDK and CDR2 SYGVNS. V was shortened by 3 bases and J by 2 bases, with 8 bases between the two germline ends. DNA of the CDR3: TGTGCCAGCAGTGAGGGGGGCCCTGGAAACACCATATATTTT. Translating gives CASSEGGPGNTIYF.

This clone has a handful of counts. The chain is built from TRBV21-1 and TRBJ1-6; the table's TRBD1 call for D was not verified on the DNA. TRBV21-1 is assigned pseudogene status. The CDR3 runs to 14 residues. The CDR3 spells CASNPGTDNSPLHF. DNA of the CDR3: TGTGCCAGCAACCCCGGGACAGATAATTCACCCCTCCACTTT.

V gene TRBV9 combines with J gene TRBJ1-1; weak D call: TRBD1 (5 bases). The V end lost 5 bases, the J end lost 1 base, and 9 bases lay between the germline ends. CDR1 is SGDLS, CDR2 YYNGEE, per germline. This CDR3 spans 13 amino acids. CDR3 sequence reads: CASRADRNTEAFF. Here the CDR3 DNA reads TGTGCCAGCAGAGCCGACAGGAACACTGAAGCTTTCTTT.

The rearrangement joins TRBV13 to TRBJ1-1; the match to TRBD1 covers 9 bases. Germline V CDR1 and CDR2: PRHDT, FYEKMQ (reference sequence). The length of the CDR3 is 16 residues. V lost 0 bases and J lost 0; bases outside the gene matches: 2. The CDR3 reads CASSLGTGGLNTEAFF. As DNA, the CDR3 is TGTGCCAGCAGCTTAGGGACAGGGGGACTGAACACTGAAGCTTTCTTT. The whole variable domain, filled in from reference TRBV13 and TRBJ1-1, reads AAGVIQSPRHLIKEKRETATLKCYPIPRHDTVYWYQQGPGQDPQFLISFYEKMQSDKGSIPDRFSAQQFSDYHSELNMSSLELGDSALYFCASSLGTGGLNTEAFFGQGTRLTVV.

The V call is TRBV28, the J call TRBJ2-2; 10 bases are a match to TRBD2. J lost 7 bases, V lost 4 bases, and 12 bases had no gene match. Looked up from germline, CDR1 is MDHEN and CDR2 is SYDVKM. This CDR3 contains 17 residues. The CDR3 reads CASSSPRLAGMGGELFF. For the CDR3, the DNA is TGTGCCAGCAGTTCCCCCCGACTAGCGGGTATGGGCGGGGAGCTGTTTTTT.